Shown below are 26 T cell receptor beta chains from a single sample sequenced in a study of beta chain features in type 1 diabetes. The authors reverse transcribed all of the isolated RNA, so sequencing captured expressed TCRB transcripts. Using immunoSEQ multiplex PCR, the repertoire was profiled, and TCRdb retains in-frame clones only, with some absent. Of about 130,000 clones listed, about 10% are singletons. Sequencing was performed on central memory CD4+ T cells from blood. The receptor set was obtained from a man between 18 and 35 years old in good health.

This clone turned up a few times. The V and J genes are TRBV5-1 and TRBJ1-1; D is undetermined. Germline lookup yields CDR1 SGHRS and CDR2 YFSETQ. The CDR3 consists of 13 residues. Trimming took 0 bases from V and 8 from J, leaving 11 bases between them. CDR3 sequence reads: CASSLDGEAEAFF. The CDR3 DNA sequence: TGCGCCAGCAGCTTGGATGGGGAGGCCGAAGCTTTCTTT.

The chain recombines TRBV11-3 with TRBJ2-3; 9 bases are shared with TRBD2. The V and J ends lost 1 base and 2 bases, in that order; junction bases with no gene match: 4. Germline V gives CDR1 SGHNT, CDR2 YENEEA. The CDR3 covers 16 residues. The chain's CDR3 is CASSLVSGGTTDTQYF. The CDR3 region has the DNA TGTGCCAGCAGCTTAGTAAGCGGGGGGACCACAGATACGCAGTATTTT.

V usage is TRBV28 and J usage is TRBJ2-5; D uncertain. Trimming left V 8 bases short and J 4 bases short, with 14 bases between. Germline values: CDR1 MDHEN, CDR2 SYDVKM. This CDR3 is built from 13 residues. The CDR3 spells CASLTYPGETQYF. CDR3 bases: TGTGCCAGCCTAACTTATCCCGGAGAGACCCAGTACTTC.

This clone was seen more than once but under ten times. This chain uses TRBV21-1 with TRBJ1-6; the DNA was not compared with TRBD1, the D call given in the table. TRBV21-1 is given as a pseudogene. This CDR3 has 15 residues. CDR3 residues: CASSKRIRGHSPLHF. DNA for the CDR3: TGTGCCAGCAGCAAACGTATCAGGGGGCATTCACCCCTCCACTTT.

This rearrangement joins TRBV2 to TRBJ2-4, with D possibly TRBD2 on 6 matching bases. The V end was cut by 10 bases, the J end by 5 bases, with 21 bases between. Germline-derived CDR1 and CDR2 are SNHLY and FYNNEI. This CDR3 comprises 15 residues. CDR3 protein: CATKGQAGRQNIQYF. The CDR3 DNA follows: TGTGCCACCAAGGGTCAAGCGGGCCGCCAAAACATTCAGTACTTC.

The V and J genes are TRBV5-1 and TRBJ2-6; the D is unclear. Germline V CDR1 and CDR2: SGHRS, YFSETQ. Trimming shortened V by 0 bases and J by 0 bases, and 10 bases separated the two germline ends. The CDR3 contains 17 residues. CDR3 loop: CASSLAVSNSGANVLTF. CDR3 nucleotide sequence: TGCGCCAGCAGCTTGGCGGTCTCAAACTCTGGGGCCAACGTCCTGACTTTC. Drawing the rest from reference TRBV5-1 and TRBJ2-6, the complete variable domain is KAGVTQTPRYLIKTRGQQVTLSCSPISGHRSVSWYQQTPGQGLQFLFEYFSETQRNKGNFPGRFSGRQFSNSRSEMNVSTLELGDSALYLCASSLAVSNSGANVLTFGAGSRLTVL.

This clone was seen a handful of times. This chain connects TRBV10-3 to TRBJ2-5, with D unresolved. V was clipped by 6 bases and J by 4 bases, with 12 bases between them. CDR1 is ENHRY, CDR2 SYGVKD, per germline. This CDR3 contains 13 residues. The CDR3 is CAISADSGETQYF. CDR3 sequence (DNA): TGTGCCATCAGCGCCGATTCGGGAGAGACCCAGTACTTC.

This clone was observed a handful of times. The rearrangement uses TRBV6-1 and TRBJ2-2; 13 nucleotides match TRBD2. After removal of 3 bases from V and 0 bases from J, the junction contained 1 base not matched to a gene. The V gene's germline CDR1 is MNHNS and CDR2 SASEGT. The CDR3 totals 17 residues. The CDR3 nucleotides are TGTGCCAGCAGTGAGGGACTAGCGGGGACGAACACCGGGGAGCTGTTTTTT. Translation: CASSEGLAGTNTGELFF.

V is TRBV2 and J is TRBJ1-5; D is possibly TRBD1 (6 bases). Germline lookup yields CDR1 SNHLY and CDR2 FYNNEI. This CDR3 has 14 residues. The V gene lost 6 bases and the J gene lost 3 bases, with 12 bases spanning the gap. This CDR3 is CASRSGTLNQPQHF. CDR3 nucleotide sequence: TGTGCCAGCAGATCCGGGACACTCAATCAGCCCCAGCATTTT.

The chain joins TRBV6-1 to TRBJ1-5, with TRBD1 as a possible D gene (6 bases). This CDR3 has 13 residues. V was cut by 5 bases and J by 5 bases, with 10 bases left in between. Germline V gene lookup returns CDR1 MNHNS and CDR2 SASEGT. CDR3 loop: CASSTGLDQPQHF. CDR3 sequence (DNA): TGTGCCAGCAGTACAGGGCTTGATCAGCCCCAGCATTTT.

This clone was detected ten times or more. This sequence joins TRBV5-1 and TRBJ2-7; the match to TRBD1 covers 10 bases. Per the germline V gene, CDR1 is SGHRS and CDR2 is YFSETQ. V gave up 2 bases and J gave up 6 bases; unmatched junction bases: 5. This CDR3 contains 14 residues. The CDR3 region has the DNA TGCGCCAGCAGCTTAGGGACAGGGGTTCCCGAGCAGTACTTC. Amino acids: CASSLGTGVPEQYF.

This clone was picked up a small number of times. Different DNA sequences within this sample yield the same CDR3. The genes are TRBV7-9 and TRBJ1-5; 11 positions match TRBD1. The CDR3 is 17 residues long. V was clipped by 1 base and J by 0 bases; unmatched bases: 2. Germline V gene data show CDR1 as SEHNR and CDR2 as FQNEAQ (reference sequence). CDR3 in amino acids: CASSLEGTGGSNQPQHF. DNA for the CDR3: TGTGCCAGCAGCTTAGAGGGGACAGGGGGTAGCAATCAGCCCCAGCATTTT.

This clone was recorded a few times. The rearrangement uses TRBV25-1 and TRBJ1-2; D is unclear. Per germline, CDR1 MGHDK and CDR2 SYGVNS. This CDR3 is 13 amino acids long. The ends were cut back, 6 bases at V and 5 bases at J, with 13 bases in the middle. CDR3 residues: CASSTAFGYGYTF. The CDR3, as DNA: TGTGCCAGCAGCACAGCCTTCGGATATGGCTACACCTTC.

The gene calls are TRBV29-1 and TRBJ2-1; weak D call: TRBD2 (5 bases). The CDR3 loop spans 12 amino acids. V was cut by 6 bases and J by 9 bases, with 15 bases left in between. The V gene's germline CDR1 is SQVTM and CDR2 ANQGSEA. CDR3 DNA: TGCAGCGTCCGCCGGGAAGGGAGTGAGCAGTTCTTC. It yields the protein CSVRREGSEQFF.

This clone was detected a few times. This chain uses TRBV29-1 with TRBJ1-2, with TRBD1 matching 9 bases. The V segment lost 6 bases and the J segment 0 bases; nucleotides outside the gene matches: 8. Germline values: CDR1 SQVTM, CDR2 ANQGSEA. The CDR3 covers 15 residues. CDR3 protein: CSVAGQGEPNYGYTF. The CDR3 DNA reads TGCAGCGTGGCGGGACAGGGAGAACCTAACTATGGCTACACCTTC.

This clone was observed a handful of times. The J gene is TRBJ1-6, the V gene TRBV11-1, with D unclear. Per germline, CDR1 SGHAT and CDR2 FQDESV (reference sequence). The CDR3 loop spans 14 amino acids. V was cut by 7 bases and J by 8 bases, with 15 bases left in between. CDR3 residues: CASTHVGKDSPLHF. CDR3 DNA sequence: TGTGCCAGCACCCATGTCGGGAAGGATTCACCCCTCCACTTT. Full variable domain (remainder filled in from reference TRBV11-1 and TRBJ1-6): EAEVAQSPRYKITEKSQAVAFWCDPISGHATLYWYRQILGQGPELLVQFQDESVVDDSQLPKDRFSAERLKGVDSTLKIQPAELGDSAMYLCASTHVGKDSPLHFGNGTRLTVT.

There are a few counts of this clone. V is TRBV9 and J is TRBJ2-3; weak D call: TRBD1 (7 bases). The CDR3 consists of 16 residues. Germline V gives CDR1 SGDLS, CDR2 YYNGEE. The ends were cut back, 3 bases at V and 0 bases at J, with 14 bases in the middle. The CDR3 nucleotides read TGTGCCAGCAGCGCCAGGGGGGCCTACAGCACAGATACGCAGTATTTT. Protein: CASSARGAYSTDTQYF. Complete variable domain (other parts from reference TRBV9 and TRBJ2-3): DSGVTQTPKHLITATGQRVTLRCSPRSGDLSVYWYQQSLDQGLQFLIQYYNGEERAKGNILERFSAQQFPDLHSELNLSSLELGDSALYFCASSARGAYSTDTQYFGPGTRLTVL.

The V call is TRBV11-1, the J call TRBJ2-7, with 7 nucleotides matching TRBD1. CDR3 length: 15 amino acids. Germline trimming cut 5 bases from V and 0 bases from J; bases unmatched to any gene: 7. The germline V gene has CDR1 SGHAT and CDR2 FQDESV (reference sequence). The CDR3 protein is CASSKGGQSSYEQYF. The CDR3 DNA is TGTGCCAGCAGCAAAGGGGGACAGAGCTCCTACGAGCAGTACTTC.

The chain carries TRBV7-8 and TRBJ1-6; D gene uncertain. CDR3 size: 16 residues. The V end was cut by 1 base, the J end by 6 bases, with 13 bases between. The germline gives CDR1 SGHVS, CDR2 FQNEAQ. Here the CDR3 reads CASSLVSGYVNSPLHF. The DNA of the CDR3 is TGTGCCAGCAGCTTAGTGTCGGGTTACGTTAATTCACCCCTCCACTTT.

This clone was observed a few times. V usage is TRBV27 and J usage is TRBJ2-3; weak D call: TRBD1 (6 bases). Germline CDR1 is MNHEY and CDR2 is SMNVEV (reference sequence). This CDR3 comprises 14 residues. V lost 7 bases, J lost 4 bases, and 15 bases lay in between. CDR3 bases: TGTGCCAGCACCCGTACAGGGTCGGCAGATACGCAGTATTTT. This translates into CASTRTGSADTQYF.

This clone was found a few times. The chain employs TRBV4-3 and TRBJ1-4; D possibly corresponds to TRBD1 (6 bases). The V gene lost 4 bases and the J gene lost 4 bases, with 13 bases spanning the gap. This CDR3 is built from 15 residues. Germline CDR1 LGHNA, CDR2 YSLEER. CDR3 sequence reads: CASSLRGAGNEKLFF. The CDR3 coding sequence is TGCGCCAGCAGCCTTCGGGGGGCGGGTAATGAAAAACTGTTTTTT.

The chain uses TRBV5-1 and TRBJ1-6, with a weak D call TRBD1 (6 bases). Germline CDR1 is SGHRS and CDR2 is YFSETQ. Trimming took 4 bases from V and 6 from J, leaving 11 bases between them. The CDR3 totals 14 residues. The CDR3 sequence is CASSVQGPNSPLHF. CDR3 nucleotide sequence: TGCGCCAGCAGCGTTCAGGGGCCTAATTCACCCCTCCACTTT.

In nucleotides, the CDR3 is TGTGCCAGCAGCTCTCCGACAGGGGGGAAGCCTAACTATGGCTACACCTTC. Translation: CASSSPTGGKPNYGYTF. J is TRBJ1-2 and V is TRBV11-2; 9 bases are shared with TRBD1. Germline CDR1 and CDR2: SGHAT and FQNNGV. V lost 4 bases, J lost 0 bases, and 9 bases stayed unmatched. The CDR3 sequence is 17 residues long.

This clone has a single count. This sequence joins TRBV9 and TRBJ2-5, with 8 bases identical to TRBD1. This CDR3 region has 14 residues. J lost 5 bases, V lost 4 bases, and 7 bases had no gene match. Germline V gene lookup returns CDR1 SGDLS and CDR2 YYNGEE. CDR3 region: CASSIGQGRETQYF. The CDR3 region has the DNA TGTGCCAGCAGCATCGGACAGGGCAGGGAGACCCAGTACTTC.

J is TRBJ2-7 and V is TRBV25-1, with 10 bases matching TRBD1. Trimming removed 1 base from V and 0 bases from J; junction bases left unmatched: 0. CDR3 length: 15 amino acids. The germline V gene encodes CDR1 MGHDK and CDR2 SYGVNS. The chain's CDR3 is CASSEWTGGSYEQYF. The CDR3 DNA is TGTGCCAGCAGTGAATGGACAGGGGGCTCCTACGAGCAGTACTTC.

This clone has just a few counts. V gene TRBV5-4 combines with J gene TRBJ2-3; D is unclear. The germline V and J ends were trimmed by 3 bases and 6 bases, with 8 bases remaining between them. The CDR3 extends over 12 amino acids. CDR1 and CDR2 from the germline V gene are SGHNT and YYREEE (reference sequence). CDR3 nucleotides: TGTGCCAGCAGCTCAAGCCGGGATACGCAGTATTTT. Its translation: CASSSSRDTQYF.